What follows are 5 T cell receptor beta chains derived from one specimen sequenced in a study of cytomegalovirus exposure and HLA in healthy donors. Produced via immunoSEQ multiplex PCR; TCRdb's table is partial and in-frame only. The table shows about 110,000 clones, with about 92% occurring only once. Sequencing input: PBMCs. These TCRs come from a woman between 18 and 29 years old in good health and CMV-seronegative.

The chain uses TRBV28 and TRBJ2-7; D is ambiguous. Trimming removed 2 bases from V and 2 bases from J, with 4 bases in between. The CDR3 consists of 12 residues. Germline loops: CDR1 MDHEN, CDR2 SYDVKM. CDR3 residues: CASSLLAYEQYF. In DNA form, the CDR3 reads TGTGCCAGCAGTTTACTAGCCTACGAGCAGTACTTC.

The CDR3 region is CASSQGSGTRTYNEQFF. CDR3 bases: TGCGCCAGCAGCCAAGGTTCCGGGACTAGAACCTACAATGAGCAGTTCTTC. This chain connects TRBV4-1 to TRBJ2-1, with TRBD2 matching 8 bases. Germline V gene sequence: CDR1 MGHRA, CDR2 YSYEKL. Germline trimming cut 1 base from V and 2 bases from J; bases unmatched to any gene: 7. CDR3 length equals 17 residues.

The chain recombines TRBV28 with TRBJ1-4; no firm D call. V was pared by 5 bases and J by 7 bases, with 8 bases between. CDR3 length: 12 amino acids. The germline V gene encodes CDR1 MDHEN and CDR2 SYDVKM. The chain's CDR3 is CASSLPFEKLFF. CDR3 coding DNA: TGTGCCAGCAGTCTCCCCTTTGAAAAACTGTTTTTT.

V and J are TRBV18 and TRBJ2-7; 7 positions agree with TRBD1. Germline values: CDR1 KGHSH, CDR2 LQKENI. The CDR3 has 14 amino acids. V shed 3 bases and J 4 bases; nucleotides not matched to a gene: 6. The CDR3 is CASSPTGIDYEQYF. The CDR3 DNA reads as TGTGCCAGCTCACCGACAGGGATCGATTACGAGCAGTACTTC.

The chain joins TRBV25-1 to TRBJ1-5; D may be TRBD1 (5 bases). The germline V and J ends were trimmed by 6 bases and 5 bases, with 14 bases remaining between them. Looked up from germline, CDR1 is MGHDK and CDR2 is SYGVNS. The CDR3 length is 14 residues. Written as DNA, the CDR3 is TGTGCCAGCAGCTTGATGGGGGGGGATCAGCCCCAGCATTTT. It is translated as CASSLMGGDQPQHF.